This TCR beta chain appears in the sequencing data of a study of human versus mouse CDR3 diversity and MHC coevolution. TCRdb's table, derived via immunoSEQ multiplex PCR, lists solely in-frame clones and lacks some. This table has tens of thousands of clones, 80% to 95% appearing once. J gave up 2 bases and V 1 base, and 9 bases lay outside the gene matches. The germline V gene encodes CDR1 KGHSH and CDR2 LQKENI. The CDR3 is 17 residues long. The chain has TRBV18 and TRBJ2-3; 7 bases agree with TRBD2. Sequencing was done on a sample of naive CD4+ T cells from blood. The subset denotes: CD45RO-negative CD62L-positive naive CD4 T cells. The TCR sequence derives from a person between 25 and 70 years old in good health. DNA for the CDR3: TGTGCCAGCTCACCACTCAAAACAGCGGGATCCACAGATACGCAGTATTTT. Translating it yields CASSPLKTAGSTDTQYF. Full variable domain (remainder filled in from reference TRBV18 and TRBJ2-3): NAGVMQNPRHLVRRRGQEARLRCSPMKGHSHVYWYRQLPEEGLKFMVYLQKENIIDESGMPKERFSAEFPKEGPSILRIQQVVRGDSAAYFCASSPLKTAGSTDTQYFGPGTRLTVL.